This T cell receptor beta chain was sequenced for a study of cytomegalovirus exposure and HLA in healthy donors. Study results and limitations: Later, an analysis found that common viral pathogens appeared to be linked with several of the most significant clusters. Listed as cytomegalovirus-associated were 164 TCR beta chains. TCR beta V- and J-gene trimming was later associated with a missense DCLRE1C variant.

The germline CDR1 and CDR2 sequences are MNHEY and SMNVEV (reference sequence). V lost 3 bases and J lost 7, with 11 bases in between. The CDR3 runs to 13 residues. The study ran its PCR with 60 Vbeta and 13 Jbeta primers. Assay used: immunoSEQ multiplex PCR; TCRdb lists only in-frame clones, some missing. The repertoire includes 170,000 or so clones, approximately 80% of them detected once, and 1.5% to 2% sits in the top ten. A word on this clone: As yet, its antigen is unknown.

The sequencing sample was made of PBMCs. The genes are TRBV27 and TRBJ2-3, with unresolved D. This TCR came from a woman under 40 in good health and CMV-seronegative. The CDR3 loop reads CASSLWAPHTQYF. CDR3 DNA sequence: TGTGCCAGCAGTTTGTGGGCCCCCCATACGCAGTATTTT.